Presented here are 18 T cell receptor beta chains from one specimen sequenced in a study of CD8 T cells in ankylosing spondylitis (dated by TCRdb to between 2016 and 2019). Receptor amplification or capture employed 5' RACE. The data were produced on an Illumina HiSeq 2500. The public reads were quality trimmed at Q25 with fastp and then assembled into clones with MiXCR by TCRdb, keeping productive beta chains. For every CDR3 protein sequence, its rows merge into one entry that carries the most common genes and DNA. The sample data list fewer than 250,000 distinct CDR3 sequences, and about 11% of these were observed just once. The top ten clones comprise 2.6% of the sample. The sequenced material came from blood, either unsorted or a sorted T cell fraction (not recorded which). The receptors were sampled from a male donor with ankylosing spondylitis or in good health (not recorded which).

Worth noting for this clonotype: A clone one base away is much larger, so this may be a read error. The CDR3 does not close with the conserved phenylalanine or tryptophan, likely indicating a read error. The V call is TRBV30, the J call TRBJ1-6; 9 bases are shared with TRBD1. V lost 0 bases to trimming and J lost 11 bases; unmatched junction nucleotides: 5. This CDR3 has 14 residues. Germline CDR1 reads GTSNPN; CDR2 reads SVGIG (reference sequence). The chain's CDR3 is CAWSVLGQGTPLHL. The CDR3 DNA sequence: TGTGCCTGGAGTGTTCTGGGACAGGGAACACCCCTCCACCTT.

This clonotype was found many times. The rearrangement joins TRBV10-3 to TRBJ1-1, with D uncertain. The germline gives CDR1 ENHRY, CDR2 SYGVKD. This CDR3 has 14 amino acids. With 10 bases removed from V and 5 bases from J, the gap between germline ends came to 20 bases. The CDR3 bases are TGTGCCACAGCCCAGGTACACCCTGAGACTGAAGCTTTCTTT. Its translation is CATAQVHPETEAFF.

This clonotype was detected ten times or more. The junction and the germline gene differ at one end; a read error may be behind it. The rearrangement uses TRBV18 and TRBJ1-1; the D is unclear. The CDR3 runs to 14 residues. CDR1 is KGHSH, CDR2 LQKENI, per germline. DNA of the CDR3: TGTGCCAGCTCACCGGGCACGTTGAACGCTGAAGCTTTCTTT. Translation gives CASSPGTLNAEAFF.

This clonotype was counted many times. CDR3 in DNA: TGCAGTGCTAGAGATCAGGGGACTAGCTACGAGCAGTACTTC. As protein: CSARDQGTSYEQYF. The gene calls are TRBV20-1 and TRBJ2-7; 8 bases line up with TRBD2. The CDR3 contains 14 residues. Germline values: CDR1 DFQATT, CDR2 SNEGSKA (reference sequence). Trimming at V came to 0 bases and at J to 3 bases, leaving 4 bases not matched to a gene.

The chain has TRBV20-1 and TRBJ2-1, with 9 bases fitting TRBD2. There are 18 residues in the CDR3. Germline V gives CDR1 DFQATT, CDR2 SNEGSKA (reference sequence). The J segment lost 1 base and the V segment lost 5 bases, leaving 15 bases of the junction unmatched. The CDR3 here is CSASKGLAGDPSYNEQFF. The CDR3 DNA is TGCAGTGCTTCCAAGGGGTTAGCGGGGGACCCGTCCTACAATGAGCAGTTCTTC.

The gene calls are TRBV30 and TRBJ1-2; D gene ambiguous. This CDR3 has 13 residues. V was clipped by 3 bases and J by 4 bases, with 12 bases between them. CDR1 GTSNPN and CDR2 SVGIG come from the germline V gene (reference sequence). DNA for the CDR3: TGTGCCTGGAGCCTAGGCAGGAGCTATGGCTACACCTTC. Amino acids: CAWSLGRSYGYTF.

As concerns this clonotype: The junction differs from germline at one of its ends, possibly a read error. The genes are TRBV2 and TRBJ2-7; D may be TRBD1 (6 bases). This CDR3 spans 15 amino acids. CDR1 is SNHLY, CDR2 FYNNEI, per germline. The CDR3 is CASSFPNREDYEQYF. CDR3 nucleotide sequence: TGTGCCAGCAGTTTTCCGAACAGGGAAGACTACGAACAGTACTTC.

At least ten counts were recorded for this clonotype. V usage is TRBV9 and J usage is TRBJ2-5; perhaps TRBD2 as D (6 bases). Trimming removed 4 bases at V and 4 bases at J, with 17 bases between. The V gene's germline CDR1 is SGDLS and CDR2 YYNGEE. CDR3 size: 15 residues. CDR3 residues: CASSPRASGVETQYF. DNA of the CDR3: TGTGCCAGCAGCCCGCGGGCCTCGGGGGTAGAGACCCAGTACTTC. The full variable domain, rest sourced from reference TRBV9 and TRBJ2-5, is DSGVTQTPKHLITATGQRVTLRCSPRSGDLSVYWYQQSLDQGLQFLIQYYNGEERAKGNILERFSAQQFPDLHSELNLSSLELGDSALYFCASSPRASGVETQYFGPGTRLLVL.

This clonotype was observed at least ten times. This sequence joins TRBV5-1 and TRBJ2-5, with TRBD1 matching over 7 bases. CDR3 length: 14 residues. The germline gives CDR1 SGHRS, CDR2 YFSETQ. V trimming: 4 bases; J trimming: 2 bases; junction bases outside the gene matches: 5. In nucleotides, the CDR3 is TGCGCCAGCAGCCTACAGGGGAAGCAAGAGACCCAGTACTTC. Its translation is CASSLQGKQETQYF.

In this sample, this clonotype turned up many times. The chain has TRBV3-1 and TRBJ1-6, with D uncertain. CDR3 size: 16 residues. Germline CDR1 is LGHDT and CDR2 is YNNKEL (reference sequence). V dropped 0 bases and J dropped 10 bases, with 16 bases sitting between them. CDR3 sequence reads: CASSQESWGEGSPLHF. CDR3 nucleotides: TGTGCCAGCAGCCAAGAGTCTTGGGGTGAAGGGTCACCCCTCCACTTT.

The genes are TRBV10-3 and TRBJ2-3, with unresolved D. In germline, CDR1 is ENHRY, CDR2 SYGVKD. The CDR3 runs to 12 residues. Deletions cut 0 bases from V and 9 bases from J, with 7 bases between. In nucleotides, the CDR3 is TGTGCCATCAGTGAGTCCCCGGAGACGCAGTATTTT. Translated, it gives CAISESPETQYF.

This clonotype was seen many times. The V and J genes are TRBV6-1 and TRBJ2-3; the D gene is possibly TRBD2 (5 bases). In germline, CDR1 is MNHNS, CDR2 SASEGT. The CDR3 is 11 residues long. Trimming left V 6 bases short and J 4 bases short, with 5 bases between. CDR3 in amino acids: CASRRADTQYF. CDR3 nucleotide sequence: TGTGCCAGCAGGCGGGCAGATACGCAGTATTTT.

This clonotype has more than one count but fewer than ten. V gene TRBV19 combines with J gene TRBJ1-1; 9 bases line up with TRBD1. Germline assignment: CDR1 LNHDA and CDR2 SQIVND (reference sequence). Trimming took 9 bases from V and 4 from J; bases not matched to a gene: 15. The CDR3 has 16 amino acids. This chain's CDR3 is CASLRGTGPLVTEAFF. As DNA, the CDR3 is TGTGCCAGCTTAAGGGGGACAGGGCCCTTGGTCACTGAAGCTTTCTTT.

V usage is TRBV20-1 and J usage is TRBJ2-3; 9 bases are shared with TRBD2. In germline, CDR1 is DFQATT, CDR2 SNEGSKA (reference sequence). J lost 4 bases, V lost 4 bases, and 12 bases had no gene match. The CDR3 is made up of 16 amino acids. CDR3 loop: CSAMPGLARFADTQYF. Written as DNA, the CDR3 is TGCAGTGCTATGCCCGGACTAGCGAGATTCGCAGATACGCAGTATTTT.

This clonotype was seen at least ten times. CDR3 sequence (DNA): TGTGCCATCGCAGGTGGGAACACTGAAGCTTTCTTT. Translated: CAIAGGNTEAFF. The rearrangement joins TRBV10-3 to TRBJ1-1; D is ambiguous. The germline V gene has CDR1 ENHRY and CDR2 SYGVKD. Trimming stripped 8 bases from V and 1 base from J, with 8 bases between. The CDR3 extends over 12 amino acids.

In this sample, this clonotype turned up a few times. This sequence joins TRBV5-1 and TRBJ2-7; TRBD2 matches at 8 bases. CDR3 length: 15 amino acids. Germline CDR1 is SGHRS and CDR2 is YFSETQ. V trimming: 2 bases; J trimming: 2 bases; junction bases outside the gene matches: 6. CDR3 amino acids: CASSFGTRAPYEQYF. The CDR3 DNA reads TGCGCCAGCAGCTTCGGGACTAGGGCCCCCTACGAGCAGTACTTC. The full variable domain, rest sourced from reference TRBV5-1 and TRBJ2-7, is KAGVTQTPRYLIKTRGQQVTLSCSPISGHRSVSWYQQTPGQGLQFLFEYFSETQRNKGNFPGRFSGRQFSNSRSEMNVSTLELGDSALYLCASSFGTRAPYEQYFGPGTRLTVT.

The chain is built from TRBV4-1 and TRBJ1-5; D is unresolved. This CDR3 region has 14 residues. Per germline, CDR1 MGHRA and CDR2 YSYEKL. Trimming removed 2 bases at V and 9 bases at J, with 14 bases between. CDR3 in amino acids: CASSQPDRSTPQHF. The CDR3 nucleotides read TGCGCCAGCAGCCAACCGGACCGCTCGACGCCCCAGCATTTT.

The sample holds many counts of this clonotype. This chain joins TRBV20-1 and TRBJ2-5; 9 positions match TRBD1. After removal of 6 bases from V and 0 bases from J, the junction contained 8 bases not matched to a gene. The CDR3 is made up of 15 amino acids. In germline, CDR1 is DFQATT, CDR2 SNEGSKA (reference sequence). The CDR3 nucleotides read TGCAGTGCCTCGGGACAGGGCTTTTACCAAGAGACCCAGTACTTC. Translation gives CSASGQGFYQETQYF.